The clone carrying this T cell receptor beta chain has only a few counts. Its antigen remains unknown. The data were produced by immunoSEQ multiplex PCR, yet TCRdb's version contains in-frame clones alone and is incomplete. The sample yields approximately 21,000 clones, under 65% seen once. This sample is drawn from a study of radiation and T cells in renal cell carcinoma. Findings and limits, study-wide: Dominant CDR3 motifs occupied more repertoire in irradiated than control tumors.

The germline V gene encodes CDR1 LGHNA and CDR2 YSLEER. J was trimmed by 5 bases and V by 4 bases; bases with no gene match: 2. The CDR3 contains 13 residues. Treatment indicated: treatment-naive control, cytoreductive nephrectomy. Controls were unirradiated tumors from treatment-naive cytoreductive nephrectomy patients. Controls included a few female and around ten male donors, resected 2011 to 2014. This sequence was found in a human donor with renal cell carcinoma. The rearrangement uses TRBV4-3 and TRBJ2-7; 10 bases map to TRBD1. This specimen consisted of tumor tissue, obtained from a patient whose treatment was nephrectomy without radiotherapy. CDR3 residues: CASSLGQGDEQYF. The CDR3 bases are TGCGCCAGCAGCCTCGGACAGGGGGACGAGCAGTACTTC.